Each of the 14 T cell receptor beta chains below was sequenced from the same sample in a study of blood T cells in healthy people across ages. Sample-barcoded 5' priming and a J-beta primer mix drove a second PCR of roughly 6 to 12 cycles. TCRdb processed the 5' RACE reads anew with MiXCR; each CDR3 protein has one entry. The sample records 700,000 or so distinct CDR3 sequences, 22% being singletons. The sequenced material came from blood. The source is a man aged 65 to 79 in good health.

This clonotype was recorded a few times. The chain combines TRBV7-8 with TRBJ2-7, with 7 nucleotides matching TRBD1. Germline assignment: CDR1 SGHVS and CDR2 FQNEAQ. The J segment lost 0 bases and the V segment lost 1 base, leaving 3 bases of the junction unmatched. The CDR3 has 15 amino acids. The CDR3 spells CASSLGPGGSYEQYF. The CDR3 region has the DNA TGTGCCAGCAGCTTAGGTCCAGGGGGCTCCTACGAGCAGTACTTC.

With regard to this clonotype: A read error may produce the germline difference seen at one junction end. This chain links TRBV7-9 with TRBJ2-1; TRBD2 matches at 8 bases. The length of the CDR3 is 15 residues. Germline V gene sequence: CDR1 SEHNR, CDR2 FQNEAQ (reference sequence). DNA for the CDR3: TGTGCCGGCAGCCAAAGCGGGACTAGTTCTAATGAGCAGTTCTTC. Its translation: CAGSQSGTSSNEQFF.

Details on this clonotype: A read error may account for a junction end that differs from germline. V usage is TRBV5-1 and J usage is TRBJ1-1; D unclear. CDR3 length equals 15 residues. The germline gives CDR1 SGHRS, CDR2 YFSETQ. The CDR3 is CASSLERQVNTEAFF. Here the CDR3 DNA reads TGCGCCAGCAGCTTGGAGCGGCAGGTGAACACCGAAGCTTTCTTT.

The chain combines TRBV19 with TRBJ1-1; 9 bases agree with TRBD1. Germline-derived CDR1 and CDR2 are LNHDA and SQIVND (reference sequence). This CDR3 spans 14 amino acids. Unmatched junction bases numbered 2, after V lost 6 bases and J lost 0 bases. This chain's CDR3 is CASRDRGMNTEAFF. In nucleotides, the CDR3 is TGTGCCAGTAGGGACAGGGGCATGAACACTGAAGCTTTCTTT.

This clonotype was counted a few times. The genes are TRBV5-1 and TRBJ2-1, with TRBD2 matching over 10 bases. V lost 4 bases, J lost 5 bases, and 12 bases stayed unmatched. CDR1 and CDR2 from the germline V gene are SGHRS and YFSETQ. The CDR3 is 17 amino acids. The DNA of the CDR3 is TGCGCCAGCAGCGCGCTAGCGGGGGCCTGGGTCAACAATGAGCAGTTCTTC. Translated, it gives CASSALAGAWVNNEQFF.

This clonotype was seen more than once but under ten times. This chain connects TRBV18 to TRBJ1-5; 8 bases fit TRBD1. The CDR3 covers 15 residues. Germline lookup yields CDR1 KGHSH and CDR2 LQKENI. Losses at the gene ends were 3 bases for V and 6 bases for J; bases not matched to a gene: 7. The DNA for the CDR3 is TGTGCCAGCTCACCTCGACAGGGGATGCGTCAGCCCCAGCATTTT. This sequence encodes CASSPRQGMRQPQHF.

V is TRBV5-1 and J is TRBJ2-1; 9 bases match TRBD1. The length of the CDR3 is 15 residues. With V trimmed by 4 bases and J by 7 bases, 9 bases remained unmatched. CDR1 and CDR2 (germline): SGHRS, YFSETQ. This CDR3 is CASSPSGQGINEQFF. As DNA, the CDR3 is TGCGCCAGCAGCCCCTCGGGACAGGGCATAAATGAGCAGTTCTTC. The full variable domain, rest sourced from reference TRBV5-1 and TRBJ2-1, is KAGVTQTPRYLIKTRGQQVTLSCSPISGHRSVSWYQQTPGQGLQFLFEYFSETQRNKGNFPGRFSGRQFSNSRSEMNVSTLELGDSALYLCASSPSGQGINEQFFGPGTRLTVL.

The chain recombines TRBV12-3 or TRBV12-4 with TRBJ2-5; D unresolved. V lost 4 bases to trimming and J lost 5 bases, with 14 bases between them. This CDR3 contains 14 residues. As DNA, the CDR3 is TGTGCCAGCAGTTACCTCTCAGATGAGGAGACCCAGTACTTC. This encodes CASSYLSDEETQYF.

This clonotype has a handful of counts. This chain's CDR3 is CASSLEGSASYEQYF. The CDR3 nucleotides read TGTGCCAGCAGCTTAGAGGGTAGTGCTTCCTACGAGCAGTACTTC. The chain is built from TRBV7-8 and TRBJ2-7; D not certain. CDR3 length equals 15 residues. Between the trimmed V and J ends, which lost 1 base and 1 base, there was a span of 11 bases. CDR1 is SGHVS, CDR2 FQNEAQ, per germline.

This chain links TRBV14 with TRBJ2-6; a possible D gene is TRBD2 (5 bases). The germline V and J ends were trimmed by 4 bases and 2 bases, with 27 bases remaining between them. This CDR3 is 21 amino acids long. Looked up from germline, CDR1 is SGHDN and CDR2 is FVKESK. The DNA for the CDR3 is TGTGCCAGCAGCCGAGACGAGGGTGACATTCCCCTTTGGGCTGGGGCCAACGTCCTGACTTTC. Translation: CASSRDEGDIPLWAGANVLTF.

This chain joins TRBV9 and TRBJ2-7; D not resolved. The CDR3 spans 15 residues. V was cut by 4 bases and J by 7 bases, with 21 bases left in between. Germline V lookup: CDR1 SGDLS, CDR2 YYNGEE. In DNA, the CDR3 is TGTGCCAGCAGCCCTACCTCTAGAGTTTTTACTGAGCAGTACTTC. It is translated as CASSPTSRVFTEQYF.

CDR3 protein: CASSSTSASYNEQFF. DNA for the CDR3: TGTGCCAGCAGCTCGACTAGCGCCTCCTACAATGAGCAGTTCTTC. This rearrangement joins TRBV7-2 to TRBJ2-1; 8 positions match TRBD2. V was pared by 4 bases and J by 0 bases, with 2 bases of the junction left unmatched. Germline V gene lookup returns CDR1 SGHTA and CDR2 FQGNSA. The CDR3 spans 15 residues.

This clonotype was detected a few times. The chain couples TRBV3-1 to TRBJ2-1; 11 bases fit TRBD2. The end of the DNA is better explained by TRBJ2-5, so the J call may be wrong. The germline gives CDR1 LGHDT, CDR2 YNNKEL (reference sequence). This CDR3 is built from 15 residues. CDR3 sequence (DNA): TGTGCCAGCAGGCCAAGAGGAACTAGCGGGAGCACCCAGTACTTC. It yields the protein CASRPRGTSGSTQYF.

V usage is TRBV6-5 and J usage is TRBJ1-3, with D possibly being TRBD1 (6 bases). The germline gives CDR1 MNHEY, CDR2 SVGAGI. V gave up 6 bases and J gave up 8 bases, with 17 bases separating them. CDR3 length equals 14 residues. CDR3 residues: CASRRGVEGDTIYF. The CDR3 nucleotides read TGTGCCAGCAGGAGGGGGGTCGAGGGAGACACCATATATTTT.